One and the same sample provided the 14 T cell receptor beta chains below, sequenced in a study of blood T cell repertoires in COVID-19. Sequencing was performed with immunoSEQ multiplex PCR; in TCRdb, only in-frame clones are kept and a portion is missing. The sample shows over 85,000 clones, 70% to 80% of them seen only once. Sample: peripheral blood. These receptors came from a man in his 70s with acute or convalescent COVID-19.

V and J are TRBV7-9 and TRBJ2-3; no definite D call. The CDR3 is 15 residues long. Trimming shortened V by 5 bases and J by 2 bases, and 14 bases separated the two germline ends. Germline-derived CDR1 and CDR2 are SEHNR and FQNEAQ (reference sequence). The CDR3 DNA reads TGTGCCAGCAGCCTTCGACTGGGTCCCACAGATACGCAGTATTTT. The encoded protein is CASSLRLGPTDTQYF.

The J gene is TRBJ2-7, the V gene TRBV3-1 (or the pseudogene TRBV3-2), with 7 bases fitting TRBD1. The V segment lost 5 bases and the J segment 2 bases; nucleotides outside the gene matches: 9. The CDR3 is made up of 15 amino acids. Germline V CDR1 and CDR2: LGHDT, YNNKEL (reference sequence). The CDR3: CASSFVGGAPYEQYF. In DNA form, the CDR3 reads TGTGCCAGCAGCTTCGTAGGGGGCGCTCCCTACGAGCAGTACTTC.

The chain has TRBV15 and TRBJ1-2, with 8 positions matching TRBD1. Germline V gives CDR1 LNHNV, CDR2 YYDKDF (reference sequence). Losses at the gene ends were 2 bases for V and 7 bases for J; bases not matched to a gene: 9. The CDR3 consists of 15 residues. The CDR3 region is CATSRYNQGASGYTF. DNA for the CDR3: TGTGCCACCAGCAGATACAACCAGGGGGCGAGTGGCTACACCTTC.

V is TRBV28 and J is TRBJ2-7; 12 nucleotides line up with TRBD2. J lost 5 bases, V lost 3 bases, and 8 bases had no gene match. The length of the CDR3 is 16 residues. CDR1 and CDR2 (germline): MDHEN, SYDVKM. The CDR3 region is CASSFLRLAGGNEQYF. The CDR3 region has the DNA TGTGCCAGCAGTTTCCTGCGGCTAGCGGGAGGGAACGAGCAGTACTTC.

This sequence joins TRBV5-1 and TRBJ2-7; D gene uncertain. The CDR3 sequence is 12 residues long. V dropped 4 bases and J dropped 0 bases, with 5 bases sitting between them. CDR1 SGHRS and CDR2 YFSETQ come from the germline V gene. The CDR3: CASSPRSYEQYF. The DNA of the CDR3 is TGCGCCAGCAGCCCGCGCTCCTACGAGCAGTACTTC.

The chain uses TRBV13 and TRBJ1-4; D is possibly TRBD1 (6 bases). CDR1 and CDR2 (germline): PRHDT, FYEKMQ (reference sequence). The CDR3 contains 15 residues. V was pared by 5 bases and J by 8 bases, with 18 bases between. Written as DNA, the CDR3 is TGTGCCAGCAGCCCCATGGGGGGGCCCCGAGAAAAACTGTTTTTT. This encodes CASSPMGGPREKLFF. The full variable domain, rest sourced from reference TRBV13 and TRBJ1-4, is AAGVIQSPRHLIKEKRETATLKCYPIPRHDTVYWYQQGPGQDPQFLISFYEKMQSDKGSIPDRFSAQQFSDYHSELNMSSLELGDSALYFCASSPMGGPREKLFFGSGTQLSVL.

V gene TRBV28 combines with J gene TRBJ2-7; 8 nucleotides align to TRBD1. Trimming cost V 5 bases and J 2 bases; bases outside gene matches: 5. The CDR3 extends over 14 amino acids. Germline V gene lookup returns CDR1 MDHEN and CDR2 SYDVKM. CDR3 residues: CASSRQGLAYEQYF. As DNA, the CDR3 is TGTGCCAGCAGTCGACAGGGGCTTGCCTACGAGCAGTACTTC.

This chain links TRBV28 with TRBJ2-7; 8 bases fit TRBD2. V lost 6 bases and J lost 0; bases outside the gene matches: 7. CDR3 length equals 15 residues. Germline V gene sequence: CDR1 MDHEN, CDR2 SYDVKM. The CDR3 region has the DNA TGTGCCAGCAGACGACCCGGGACTAGCTCCTACGAGCAGTACTTC. Encoded protein: CASRRPGTSSYEQYF.

CDR3 DNA: TGCAGCGCGATTTTTTCGGGACAGGGATCCAAAAGGGCCAAAAACATTCAGTACTTC. Protein sequence: CSAIFSGQGSKRAKNIQYF. V usage is TRBV29-1 and J usage is TRBJ2-4, with 9 bases lining up with TRBD1. This CDR3 region has 19 residues. Germline V gives CDR1 SQVTM, CDR2 ANQGSEA. The V gene end was trimmed by 7 bases and the J gene end by 1 base; junction bases not matched to a gene: 20. Variable domain in full (rest from reference TRBV29-1 and TRBJ2-4): SAVISQKPSRDICQRGTSLTIQCQVDSQVTMMFWYRQQPGQSLTLIATANQGSEATYESGFVIDKFPISRPNLTFSTLTVSNMSPEDSSIYLCSAIFSGQGSKRAKNIQYFGAGTRLSVL.

The DNA of the CDR3 is TGTGCCAGTAGGGCCCAACACGACAGCGTAACCTACGAGCAGTACTTC. This gives the protein CASRAQHDSVTYEQYF. The chain carries TRBV19 and TRBJ2-7, with D maybe TRBD1 (5 bases). The CDR3 is 16 amino acids. The V gene lost 6 bases and the J gene lost 2 bases, with 20 bases spanning the gap. Germline CDR1 is LNHDA and CDR2 is SQIVND (reference sequence).

This clone was detected only a few times. This chain joins TRBV7-2 and TRBJ2-4, with 9 bases identical to TRBD1. The length of the CDR3 is 15 residues. Germline V CDR1 and CDR2: SGHTA, FQGNSA. V trimming: 1 base; J trimming: 8 bases; junction bases outside the gene matches: 6. The CDR3 bases are TGTGCCAGCAGCTTAGGAGGACAGGGGAGGGACATTCAGTACTTC. Translated, it gives CASSLGGQGRDIQYF.

The chain recombines TRBV2 with TRBJ2-1, with 7 bases that match TRBD1. Germline CDR1 is SNHLY and CDR2 is FYNNEI. The CDR3 loop spans 14 amino acids. J gave up 3 bases and V 6 bases, and 5 bases lay outside the gene matches. The CDR3 DNA is TGTGCCAGCAGCCGGGACAGTGACTACAATGAGCAGTTCTTC. Translated: CASSRDSDYNEQFF.

The rearrangement links TRBV4-1 to TRBJ1-2, with D possibly being TRBD1 (5 bases). This CDR3 is built from 14 residues. The V and J ends lost 0 bases and 6 bases respectively, with 11 bases between them. Per the germline V gene, CDR1 is MGHRA and CDR2 is YSYEKL. CDR3 bases: TGCGCCAGCAGCCAAGATCAGCAGGGCGATGGCTACACCTTC. Amino acid sequence: CASSQDQQGDGYTF.

This chain connects TRBV7-9 to TRBJ2-7, with D tentatively TRBD1 (6 bases). Per germline, CDR1 SEHNR and CDR2 FQNEAQ (reference sequence). The CDR3 runs to 14 residues. Trimming removed 5 bases at V and 9 bases at J, with 20 bases between. The CDR3 DNA reads as TGTGCCAGCAGCCCACCCCCGCCAGGGGCCCCGCAGTACTTC. This translates into CASSPPPPGAPQYF.